This T cell receptor (beta chain) was found in a study of blood T cell repertoires in COVID-19. Here immunoSEQ multiplex PCR was the method, and the copy in TCRdb shows in-frame clones only, minus some. The data contain 210,000 or so clones, more than 80% of them singletons. The material sequenced was peripheral blood. The clonotype comes from a woman aged 25 to 39 with COVID-19, enrolled during active disease.

CDR3: CASSPLGLGGGITDTQYF. The CDR3 DNA is TGTGCCAGCAGTCCACTCGGTCTGGGCGGGGGAATCACAGATACGCAGTATTTT. The V call is TRBV27, the J call TRBJ2-3, with 7 bases lining up with TRBD2. CDR3 length equals 18 residues. Unmatched junction bases numbered 16, after V lost 5 bases and J lost 2 bases. Germline-derived CDR1 and CDR2 are MNHEY and SMNVEV (reference sequence).